Here is one T cell receptor (beta chain) with its context. The antigen remains undetermined. The germline V and J ends were trimmed by 7 bases and 4 bases, with 16 bases remaining between them. This CDR3 is built from 15 residues. These data are taken from a study of CD8 T cells in ankylosing spondylitis. General study findings and limits: What appeared characteristic of ankylosing spondylitis blood was a TCR beta motif of fewer than ten highly homologous variants.

TCRdb used MiXCR to reprocess the 5' RACE reads, holding one entry per CDR3 protein. The sample yields 300,000 to 400,000 distinct CDR3 sequences, approximately 20% seen once. The sample was blood, either unsorted or a sorted T cell fraction (not recorded which). The source is a male donor with ankylosing spondylitis. The chain uses TRBV12-3 or TRBV12-4 and TRBJ2-2, with D perhaps given as TRBD1 or TRBD2 (6 bases each). The CDR3: CASTRRGRGTGELFF. The CDR3 nucleotides read TGTGCCAGCACCCGCCGGGGGCGCGGCACCGGGGAGCTGTTTTTT.